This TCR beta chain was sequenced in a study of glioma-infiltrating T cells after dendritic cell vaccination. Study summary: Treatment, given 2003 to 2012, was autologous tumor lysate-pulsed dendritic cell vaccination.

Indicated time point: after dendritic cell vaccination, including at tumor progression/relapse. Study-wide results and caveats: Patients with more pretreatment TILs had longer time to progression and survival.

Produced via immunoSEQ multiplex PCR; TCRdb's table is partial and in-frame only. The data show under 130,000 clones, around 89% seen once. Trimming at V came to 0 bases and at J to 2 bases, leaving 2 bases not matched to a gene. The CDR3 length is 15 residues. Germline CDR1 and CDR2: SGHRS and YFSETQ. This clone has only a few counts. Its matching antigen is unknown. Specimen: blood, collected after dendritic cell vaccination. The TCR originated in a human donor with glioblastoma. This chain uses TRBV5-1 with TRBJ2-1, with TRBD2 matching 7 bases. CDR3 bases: TGCGCCAGCAGCTTGGACGCGGGGGCCTACAATGAGCAGTTCTTC. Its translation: CASSLDAGAYNEQFF.